Below, one TCR beta chain is given with its context. Its cognate antigen is unknown. The CDR3 has 13 residues. The V gene's germline CDR1 is KGHSH and CDR2 LQKENI. V was clipped by 6 bases and J by 3 bases; unmatched bases: 3. This specimen comes from a study of OX40 agonist ivuxolimab in advanced cancers. Broader study findings: On average, CD8+ T cells had more expanded clones than CD4+.

Produced via immunoSEQ multiplex PCR; TCRdb's table is partial and in-frame only. The sample consists of about 44,000 clones, around 80% of them appearing once. Excluded were patients having autoimmune disease history or systemic immunosuppression. Peripheral blood came from all dose cohorts at three timepoints. This receptor was taken from an adult with an advanced solid tumor such as melanoma, head and neck, liver or kidney cancer. V is TRBV18 and J is TRBJ2-5; TRBD2 agrees at 8 bases. The specimen comprised CD4+ or CD8+ T cells sorted from blood, sampled in a trial of the OX40 agonist ivuxolimab. CDR3 nucleotide sequence: TGTGCCAGCTCTGCGGGAGGAAAAGAGACCCAGTACTTC. It codes for CASSAGGKETQYF.